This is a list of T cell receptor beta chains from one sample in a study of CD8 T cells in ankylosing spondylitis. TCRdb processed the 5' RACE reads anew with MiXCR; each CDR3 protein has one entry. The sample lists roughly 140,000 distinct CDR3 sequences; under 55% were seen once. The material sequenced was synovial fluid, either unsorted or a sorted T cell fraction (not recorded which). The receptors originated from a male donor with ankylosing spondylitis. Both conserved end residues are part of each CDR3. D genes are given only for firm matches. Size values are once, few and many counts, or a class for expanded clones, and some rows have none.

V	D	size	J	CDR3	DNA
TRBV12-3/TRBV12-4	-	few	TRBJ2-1	CASSAWTSHQFF	TGTGCCAGCAGTGCGTGGACGAGCCACCAGTTCTTC
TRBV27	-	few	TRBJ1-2	CASTSLGQFNYGYTF	TGTGCCAGCACCTCCCTCGGACAGTTTAACTATGGCTACACCTTC
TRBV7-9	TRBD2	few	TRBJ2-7	CASSSSSGGRGYEQYF	TGTGCCAGCAGCTCCTCCTCGGGCGGGAGGGGATACGAGCAGTACTTC
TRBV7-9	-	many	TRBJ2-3	CASTFLRGPFSDTQYF	TGTGCCAGCACCTTTTTGAGAGGGCCGTTTTCAGATACGCAGTATTTT
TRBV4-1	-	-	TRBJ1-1	CASSQLGAGAQEAFF	TGCGCCAGCAGCCAACTGGGGGCGGGGGCCCAAGAAGCTTTCTTT
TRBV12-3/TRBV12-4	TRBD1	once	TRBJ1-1	CASTKDRKNTEAFF	TGTGCCAGCACTAAGGACAGGAAGAACACTGAAGCTTTCTTT
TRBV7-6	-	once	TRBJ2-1	CASSPAQGPYYNEQFF	TGTGCCAGCAGCCCAGCACAGGGTCCATACTACAATGAGCAGTTCTTC
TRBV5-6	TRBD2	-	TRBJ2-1	CASSWTCGLAGFNEQFF	TGTGCCAGCAGCTGGACGTGTGGGCTAGCGGGATTTAATGAGCAGTTCTTC
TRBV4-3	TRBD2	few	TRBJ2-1	CASSQERGLAGYNEQFF	TGCGCCAGCAGCCAAGAACGGGGACTAGCGGGGTACAATGAGCAGTTCTTC
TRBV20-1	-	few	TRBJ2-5	CSARWDELPYQETQYF	TGCAGTGCTAGATGGGACGAGCTTCCGTACCAAGAGACCCAGTACTTC
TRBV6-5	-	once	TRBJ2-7	CASSYSWGPKSYEQYF	TGTGCCAGCAGTTACTCGTGGGGGCCGAAATCGTACGAGCAGTACTTC
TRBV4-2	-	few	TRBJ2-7	CASSPFPEGVEQYF	TGTGCCAGCAGCCCCTTCCCGGAGGGGGTCGAGCAGTACTTC
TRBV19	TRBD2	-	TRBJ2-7	CASSIFGGGPLYEQYF	TGTGCCAGTAGTATTTTTGGCGGGGGGCCTCTCTACGAGCAGTACTTC
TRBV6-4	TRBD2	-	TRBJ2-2	CASTRSAGDNTGELFF	TGTGCCAGCACTCGGTCGGCGGGGGATAACACCGGGGAGCTGTTTTTT
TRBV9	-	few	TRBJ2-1	CASSARVSNNEQFF	TGTGCCAGCAGCGCGAGAGTGTCGAACAATGAGCAGTTCTTC
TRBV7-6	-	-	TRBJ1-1	CASSPTSRAAEAFF	TGTGCCAGCAGCCCGACTTCCAGGGCCGCTGAAGCTTTCTTT
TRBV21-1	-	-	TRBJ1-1	CASSKNWERNTEAFF	TGTGCCAGCAGCAAAAACTGGGAGAGGAACACTGAAGCTTTCTTT
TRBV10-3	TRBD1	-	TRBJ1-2	CAISPTPRQGAHGYTF	TGTGCCATCAGCCCTACCCCGAGACAGGGGGCCCACGGCTACACCTTC
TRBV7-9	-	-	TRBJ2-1	CASSLSSPLYNEQFF	TGTGCCAGCAGCTTGTCTAGCCCCTTATACAATGAGCAGTTCTTC
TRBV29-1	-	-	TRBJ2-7	CSVETGTPEAYEQYF	TGCAGCGTTGAAACCGGGACACCGGAGGCCTACGAGCAGTACTTC
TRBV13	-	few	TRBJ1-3	CASSGRHSGNTIYF	TGTGCCAGCAGCGGGAGACACTCTGGAAACACCATATATTTT
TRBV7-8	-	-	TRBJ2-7	CASSSPNRAPYEQYF	TGTGCCAGCAGCTCCCCCAACAGGGCTCCCTACGAGCAGTACTTC
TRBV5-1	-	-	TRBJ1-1	CASSFGHLSWRGNTEAFF	TGCGCCAGCAGCTTCGGGCACCTAAGTTGGAGGGGTAACACTGAAGCTTTCTTT
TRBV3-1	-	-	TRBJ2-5	CASSQDMDVTRSLETQYF	TGTGCCAGCAGCCAAGATATGGACGTGACTAGAAGTCTGGAGACCCAGTACTTC
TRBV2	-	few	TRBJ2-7	CASSWTVAEQYF	TGTGCCAGCAGTTGGACGGTCGCCGAGCAGTACTTC
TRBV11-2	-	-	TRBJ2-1	CASSLDGLTDRGIAGVNNNEQFF	TGTGCCAGCAGCTTAGATGGGCTAACGGACAGGGGAATAGCGGGAGTAAATAACAATGAGCAGTTCTTC
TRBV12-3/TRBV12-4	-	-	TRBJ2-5	CASSKREWETQYF	TGTGCCAGCAGTAAACGGGAGTGGGAGACCCAGTACTTC
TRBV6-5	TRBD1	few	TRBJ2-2	CASSYLGSTGGTNTGELFF	TGTGCCAGCAGTTACCTTGGGTCGACAGGGGGCACGAACACCGGGGAGCTGTTTTTT
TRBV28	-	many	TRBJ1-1	CASSLAPDGVNTEAFF	TGTGCCAGCAGTTTAGCCCCGGACGGTGTGAACACTGAAGCTTTCTTT
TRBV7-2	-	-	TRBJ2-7	CASSSSVTYEQYF	TGTGCCAGCAGCTCTTCCGTAACCTACGAGCAGTACTTC
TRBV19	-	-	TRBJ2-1	CASSPVGYEQFF	TGTGCCAGTAGCCCCGTCGGCTATGAGCAGTTCTTC
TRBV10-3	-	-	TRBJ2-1	CAISESKRGYCDNEQFF	TGTGCCATCAGTGAGTCTAAGAGGGGGTACTGCGACAATGAGCAGTTCTTC
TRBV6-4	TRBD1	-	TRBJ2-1	CASSDSRQGGNEQFF	TGTGCCAGCAGTGACTCAAGACAGGGGGGGAATGAGCAGTTCTTC
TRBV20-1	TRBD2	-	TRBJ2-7	CSARVAGERGESLERTEQYF	TGCAGTGCTAGAGTAGCGGGAGAGAGGGGTGAGTCCCTGGAGCGGACCGAGCAGTACTTC
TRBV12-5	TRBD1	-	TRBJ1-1	CASGLGQGSGAFF	TGTGCTAGTGGTTTGGGACAGGGGAGTGGAGCTTTCTTT
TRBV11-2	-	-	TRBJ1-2	CASRPPGSGLYTF	TGTGCCAGCAGGCCACCCGGCTCTGGCCTCTACACCTTC
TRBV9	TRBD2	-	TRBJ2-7	CASSANSGSSYEQYF	TGTGCCAGCAGCGCAAATAGCGGGAGCTCCTACGAGCAGTACTTC
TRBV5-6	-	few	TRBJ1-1	CASKGRKNTEAFF	TGTGCCAGCAAGGGGCGGAAGAACACTGAAGCTTTCTTT
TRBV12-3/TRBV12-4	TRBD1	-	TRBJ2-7	CASSPKQGVPYEQYF	TGTGCCAGCAGCCCGAAACAGGGGGTCCCCTACGAGCAGTACTTC
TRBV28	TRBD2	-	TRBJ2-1	CASTQAAGRSYNEQFF	TGTGCCAGCACCCAGGCAGCGGGACGCTCCTACAATGAGCAGTTCTTC
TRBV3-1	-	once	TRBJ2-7	CASSRGQRPGLASGATYEQYF	TGTGCCAGCAGCCGAGGACAGAGACCGGGTTTGGCCAGCGGTGCCACCTACGAGCAGTACTTC
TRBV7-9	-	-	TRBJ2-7	CASRPNKSSYEQYF	TGTGCCAGCAGGCCCAATAAGAGCTCCTACGAGCAGTACTTC
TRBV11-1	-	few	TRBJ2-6	CASSPLIARDTGTGANVLTF	TGTGCCAGCAGCCCCCTAATAGCCCGGGACACGGGGACTGGGGCCAACGTCCTGACTTTC
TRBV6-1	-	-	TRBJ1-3	CASLEFTGAFVHTIYF	TGTGCCAGCCTCGAGTTTACGGGGGCTTTCGTTCACACCATATATTTT
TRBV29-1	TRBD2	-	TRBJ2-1	CSVEEPGTSRYNEQFF	TGCAGCGTTGAAGAACCCGGGACTAGCCGATACAATGAGCAGTTCTTC
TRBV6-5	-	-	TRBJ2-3	CASSYLDTPTDTQYF	TGTGCCAGCAGTTACCTGGACACTCCCACAGATACGCAGTATTTT
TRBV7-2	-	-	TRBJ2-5	CASSPDSPTYQETQYF	TGTGCCAGCAGCCCGGACAGCCCGACGTACCAAGAGACCCAGTACTTC
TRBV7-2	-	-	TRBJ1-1	CASSLDVSNTEAFF	TGTGCCAGCAGCTTAGATGTATCGAACACTGAAGCTTTCTTT
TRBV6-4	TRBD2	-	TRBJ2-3	CASSDSGLAGPDTQYF	TGTGCCAGCAGTGACTCGGGACTAGCGGGACCAGATACGCAGTATTTT